This TCR beta chain was retrieved from a study of blood T cell repertoires in COVID-19. For the study at large: From the United States, Italy and Spain came samples of acute and convalescent COVID-19.

Germline V CDR1 and CDR2: MNHEY, SVGAGI. The CDR3 covers 16 residues. The V and J ends lost 0 bases and 1 base, in that order; junction bases with no gene match: 6. Only in-frame clones appear in the TCRdb table, and some are missing; sequencing was by immunoSEQ multiplex PCR. Seen here are 200,000 to 300,000 clones, over 70% observed once, and the top ten hold about 1.6%. This rearrangement joins TRBV6-5 to TRBJ2-7; 7 bases align to TRBD1. Specimen: peripheral blood. The receptor was derived from a woman aged 40 to 50 who had recovered from COVID-19. This chain's CDR3 is CASSYSVGQKSYEQYF. DNA for the CDR3: TGTGCCAGCAGTTACTCAGTGGGACAGAAGTCCTACGAGCAGTACTTC.